The TCR beta chain under discussion was sequenced for a study of blood T cell repertoires in COVID-19. Per the original data handling: Researchers report that nucleated cell counts were estimated from reference gene primer amplification. The table came from immunoSEQ multiplex PCR; TCRdb's copy has only in-frame clones and leaves some out. For V, J and clone size, that table is used; D and trimming come from the DNA. This table has more than 400,000 clones, around 90% appearing once. Adults between about 18 and 95 years of age took part from under 30 US areas. The ends were cut back, 3 bases at V and 7 bases at J, with 13 bases in the middle. The CDR3 covers 15 residues. The V gene's germline CDR1 is LNHDA and CDR2 SQIVND (reference sequence).

The receptor comes from a woman in her late teens or twenties who had recovered from COVID-19. J is TRBJ1-6 and V is TRBV19; a weak D match, TRBD1 (5 bases). Sequencing was carried out using PBMCs or T cells enriched from blood (not recorded which). The CDR3 region is CASSIGGGSNSPLHF. The CDR3 region has the DNA TGTGCCAGTAGTATCGGTGGGGGGTCGAATTCACCCCTCCACTTT.